This entry features one T cell receptor (beta chain) sequence. No antigen is known for it. The germline gives CDR1 LNHDA, CDR2 SQIVND (reference sequence). Trimming removed 9 bases from V and 6 bases from J; junction bases left unmatched: 3. This CDR3 has 13 amino acids. The data were produced by immunoSEQ multiplex PCR, yet TCRdb's version contains in-frame clones alone and is incomplete. The repertoire consists of 90,000 or so clones, with 89% occurring once and the leading ten covering 0.3% to 0.4%. The sample originates from a study of OX40 agonist ivuxolimab in advanced cancers. Background on the study: Patients receiving dose escalation had hepatocellular carcinoma, melanoma, renal cell or head and neck cancer.

Peripheral blood came from all dose cohorts at three timepoints. Findings of the study overall: The investigators did not determine what antigen specificity the expanded peripheral T cells had.

V usage is TRBV19 and J usage is TRBJ2-2; TRBD2 agrees at 11 bases. Sequences were derived from CD4+ or CD8+ T cells sorted from blood, sampled in a trial of the OX40 agonist ivuxolimab. This receptor was taken from an adult with an advanced solid tumor such as melanoma, head and neck, liver or kidney cancer. The CDR3 sequence is CASGTSGAGELFF. CDR3 nucleotide sequence: TGTGCCAGCGGGACTAGCGGAGCCGGGGAGCTGTTTTTT.